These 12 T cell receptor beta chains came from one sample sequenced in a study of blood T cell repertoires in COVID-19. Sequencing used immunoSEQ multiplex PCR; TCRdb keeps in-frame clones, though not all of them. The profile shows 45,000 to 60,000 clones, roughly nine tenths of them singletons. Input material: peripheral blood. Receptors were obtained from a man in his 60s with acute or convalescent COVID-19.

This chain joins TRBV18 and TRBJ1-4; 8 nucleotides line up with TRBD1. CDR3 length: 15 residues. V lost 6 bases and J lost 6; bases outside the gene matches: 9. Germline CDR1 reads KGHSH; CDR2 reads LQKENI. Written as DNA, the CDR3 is TGTGCCAGCTCGCAAGGGGACAGGCCGGATGAAAAACTGTTTTTT. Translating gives CASSQGDRPDEKLFF. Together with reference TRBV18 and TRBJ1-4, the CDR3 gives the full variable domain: NAGVMQNPRHLVRRRGQEARLRCSPMKGHSHVYWYRQLPEEGLKFMVYLQKENIIDESGMPKERFSAEFPKEGPSILRIQQVVRGDSAAYFCASSQGDRPDEKLFFGSGTQLSVL.

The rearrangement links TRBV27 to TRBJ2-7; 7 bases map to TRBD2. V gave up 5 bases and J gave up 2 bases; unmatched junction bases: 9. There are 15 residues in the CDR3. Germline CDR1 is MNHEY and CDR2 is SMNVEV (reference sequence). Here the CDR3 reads CASSPRGVGTYEQYF. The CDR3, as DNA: TGTGCCAGCAGTCCCCGGGGGGTCGGGACCTACGAGCAGTACTTC.

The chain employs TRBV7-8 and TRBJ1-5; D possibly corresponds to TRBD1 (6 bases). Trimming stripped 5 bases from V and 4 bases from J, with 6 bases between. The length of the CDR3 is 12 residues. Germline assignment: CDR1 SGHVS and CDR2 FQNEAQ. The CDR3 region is CASSDRNQPQHF. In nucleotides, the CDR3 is TGTGCCAGCAGCGACAGGAATCAGCCCCAGCATTTT.

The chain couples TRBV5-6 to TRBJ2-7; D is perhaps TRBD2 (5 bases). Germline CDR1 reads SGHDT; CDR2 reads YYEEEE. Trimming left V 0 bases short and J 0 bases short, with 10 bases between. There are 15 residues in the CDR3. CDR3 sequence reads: CASSLVRGYSYEQYF. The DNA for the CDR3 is TGTGCCAGCAGCTTGGTTCGAGGGTACTCCTACGAGCAGTACTTC.

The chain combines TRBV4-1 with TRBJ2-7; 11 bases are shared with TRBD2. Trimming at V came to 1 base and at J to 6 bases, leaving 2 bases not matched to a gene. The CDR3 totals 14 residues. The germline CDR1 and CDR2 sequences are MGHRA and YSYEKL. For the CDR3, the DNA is TGCGCCAGCAGCCAAGGGCTAGCGGGGGGCGAGCAGTACTTC. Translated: CASSQGLAGGEQYF.

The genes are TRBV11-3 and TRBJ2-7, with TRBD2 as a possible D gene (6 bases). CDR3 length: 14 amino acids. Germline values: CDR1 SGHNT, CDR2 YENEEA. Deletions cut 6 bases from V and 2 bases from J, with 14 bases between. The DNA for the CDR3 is TGTGCCAGCAGTTTCCGGGACTCGCCCTACGAGCAGTACTTC. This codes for CASSFRDSPYEQYF.

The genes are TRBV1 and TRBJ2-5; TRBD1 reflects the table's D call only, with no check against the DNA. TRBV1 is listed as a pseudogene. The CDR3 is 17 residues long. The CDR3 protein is CTSSHRGFGENQETQYF. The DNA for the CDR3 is TGCACCAGCAGCCATAGGGGGTTCGGGGAAAACCAAGAGACCCAGTACTTC.

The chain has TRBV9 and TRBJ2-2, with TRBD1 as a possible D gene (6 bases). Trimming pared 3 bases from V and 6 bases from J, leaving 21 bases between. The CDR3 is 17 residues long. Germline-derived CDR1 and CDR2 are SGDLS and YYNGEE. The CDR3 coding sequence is TGTGCCAGCAGCGCAGCAGGGGCGCTTAATTACCCCGGGGAGCTGTTTTTT. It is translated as CASSAAGALNYPGELFF.

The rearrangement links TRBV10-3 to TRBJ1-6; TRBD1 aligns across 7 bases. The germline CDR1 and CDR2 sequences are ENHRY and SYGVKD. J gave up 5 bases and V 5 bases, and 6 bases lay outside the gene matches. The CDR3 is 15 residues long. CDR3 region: CAISLTGKDNSPLHF. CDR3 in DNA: TGTGCCATCAGTCTGACAGGGAAAGATAATTCACCCCTCCACTTT.

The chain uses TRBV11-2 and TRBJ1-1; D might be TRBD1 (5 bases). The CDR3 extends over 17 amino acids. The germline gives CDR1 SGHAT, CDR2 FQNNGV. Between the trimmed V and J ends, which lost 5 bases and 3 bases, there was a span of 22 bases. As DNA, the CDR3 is TGTGCCAGCAGCCTACGGTGGGGGGATGGGGGAGACACTGAAGCTTTCTTT. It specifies CASSLRWGDGGDTEAFF.

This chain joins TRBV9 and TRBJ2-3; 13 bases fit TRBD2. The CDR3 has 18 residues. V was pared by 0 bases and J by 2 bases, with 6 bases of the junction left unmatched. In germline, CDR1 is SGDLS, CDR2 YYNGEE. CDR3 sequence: CASSVEGLAGKYTDTQYF. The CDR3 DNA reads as TGTGCCAGCAGCGTAGAGGGACTAGCGGGGAAGTACACAGATACGCAGTATTTT.

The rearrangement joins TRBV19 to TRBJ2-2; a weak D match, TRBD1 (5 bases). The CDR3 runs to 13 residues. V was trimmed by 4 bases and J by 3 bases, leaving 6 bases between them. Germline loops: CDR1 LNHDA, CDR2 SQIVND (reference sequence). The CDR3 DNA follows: TGTGCCAGTAGTAAGACAGACACCGGGGAGCTGTTTTTT. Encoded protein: CASSKTDTGELFF.